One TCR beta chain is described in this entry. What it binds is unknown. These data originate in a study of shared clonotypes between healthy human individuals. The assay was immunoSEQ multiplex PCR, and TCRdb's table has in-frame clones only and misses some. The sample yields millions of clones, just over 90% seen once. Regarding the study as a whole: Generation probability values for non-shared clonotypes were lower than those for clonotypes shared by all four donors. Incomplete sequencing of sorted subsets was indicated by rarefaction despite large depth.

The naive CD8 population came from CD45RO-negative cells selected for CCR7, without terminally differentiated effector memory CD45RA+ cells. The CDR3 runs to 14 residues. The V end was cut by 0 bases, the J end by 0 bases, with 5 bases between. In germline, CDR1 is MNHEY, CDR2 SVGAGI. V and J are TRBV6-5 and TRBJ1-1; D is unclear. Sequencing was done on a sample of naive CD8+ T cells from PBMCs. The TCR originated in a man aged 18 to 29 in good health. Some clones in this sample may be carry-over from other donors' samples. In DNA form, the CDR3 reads TGTGCCAGCAGTTACTCCGCTATGAACACTGAAGCTTTCTTT. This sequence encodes CASSYSAMNTEAFF.